The rows below give T cell receptor beta chains drawn from one sample of a study of blood T cell repertoires in COVID-19. Produced via immunoSEQ multiplex PCR; TCRdb's table is partial and in-frame only. The data hold roughly 190,000 clones, with around nine tenths observed a single time. Sequenced sample: peripheral blood. These receptors all stem from a man between 40 and 49 years old with active or convalescent COVID-19. CDR3s include the opening cysteine and the closing phenylalanine or tryptophan. The order of the fields is V gene, CDR3 length, J gene, D gene, clone size, CDR3 DNA, CDR3 protein. A D gene is named only where the DNA matches it firmly. Size values are once, few and many counts, or a class for expanded clones, and some rows have none.

V gene: TRBV29-1; CDR3 length: 15; J gene: TRBJ2-5; D gene: NA; clone size: NA; CDR3 DNA: TGCAGCGTTGAAGGGGGGCGGTCGCTCCAAGAGACCCAGTACTTC; CDR3 protein: CSVEGGRSLQETQYF
V gene: TRBV19; CDR3 length: 17; J gene: TRBJ2-3; D gene: NA; clone size: NA; CDR3 DNA: TGTGCCAGTAGTGAGCGTGGGGCGGTCAGAGGCACAGATACGCAGTATTTT; CDR3 protein: CASSERGAVRGTDTQYF
V gene: TRBV11-3; CDR3 length: 14; J gene: TRBJ2-5; D gene: NA; clone size: NA; CDR3 DNA: TGTGCCAGCAGCTTATCCGACAACCAAGAGACCCAGTACTTC; CDR3 protein: CASSLSDNQETQYF
V gene: TRBV10-3; CDR3 length: 15; J gene: TRBJ1-3; D gene: NA; clone size: NA; CDR3 DNA: TGTGCCATCAGTGAGGCGGGGGGCTCTGGAAACACCATATATTTT; CDR3 protein: CAISEAGGSGNTIYF
V gene: TRBV6-2/TRBV6-3; CDR3 length: 14; J gene: TRBJ2-7; D gene: TRBD1; clone size: NA; CDR3 DNA: TGTGCCAGCAGCGACAGGGGGTACTCCTACGAGCAGTACTTC; CDR3 protein: CASSDRGYSYEQYF
V gene: TRBV5-1; CDR3 length: 15; J gene: TRBJ1-1; D gene: TRBD1; clone size: NA; CDR3 DNA: TGCGCCAGCAGCCTATGGACAGGGGGGAACACTGAAGCTTTCTTT; CDR3 protein: CASSLWTGGNTEAFF
V gene: TRBV11-2; CDR3 length: 14; J gene: TRBJ2-7; D gene: TRBD1; clone size: NA; CDR3 DNA: TGTGCCAGCAGCCAAGACAGGGGGTTTCACGAGCAGTACTTC; CDR3 protein: CASSQDRGFHEQYF
V gene: TRBV3-1/TRBV3-2; CDR3 length: 14; J gene: TRBJ1-1; D gene: NA; clone size: few; CDR3 DNA: TGTGCCAGCAGCCAGCGGACAGCTAACACTGAAGCTTTCTTT; CDR3 protein: CASSQRTANTEAFF
V gene: TRBV4-2; CDR3 length: 15; J gene: TRBJ1-2; D gene: NA; clone size: NA; CDR3 DNA: TGTGCCAGCAGCCAAGAAGGGTCGGGACTAGATGGCTACACCTTC; CDR3 protein: CASSQEGSGLDGYTF
V gene: TRBV7-8; CDR3 length: 17; J gene: TRBJ1-1; D gene: TRBD1; clone size: NA; CDR3 DNA: TGTGCCAGCAGCAACCAGCACACAGGGGCGGTTTTCACTGAAGCTTTCTTT; CDR3 protein: CASSNQHTGAVFTEAFF
V gene: TRBV28; CDR3 length: 15; J gene: TRBJ2-2; D gene: NA; clone size: NA; CDR3 DNA: TGTGCCAGCAGTGGCGGGGCCTATTTCGCCGGGGAGCTGTTTTTT; CDR3 protein: CASSGGAYFAGELFF
V gene: TRBV7-8; CDR3 length: 13; J gene: TRBJ1-6; D gene: NA; clone size: NA; CDR3 DNA: TGTGCCAGCAGCCCTCAGTCAGATTCACCCCTCCACTTT; CDR3 protein: CASSPQSDSPLHF
V gene: TRBV30; CDR3 length: 14; J gene: TRBJ1-5; D gene: NA; clone size: NA; CDR3 DNA: TGTGCCTGGAGTGGGACAGATAGCAATCAGCCCCAGCATTTT; CDR3 protein: CAWSGTDSNQPQHF
V gene: TRBV30; CDR3 length: 13; J gene: TRBJ2-7; D gene: NA; clone size: NA; CDR3 DNA: TGTGCCTGGAGTGTACAGGGATGGCACGAGCAGTACTTC; CDR3 protein: CAWSVQGWHEQYF
V gene: TRBV4-3; CDR3 length: 17; J gene: TRBJ2-7; D gene: TRBD2; clone size: few; CDR3 DNA: TGCGCCAGCAGCCATAACCTAGCGGGGGGTAGCTCCTACGAGCAGTACTTC; CDR3 protein: CASSHNLAGGSSYEQYF
V gene: TRBV5-1; CDR3 length: 14; J gene: TRBJ1-1; D gene: NA; clone size: once; CDR3 DNA: TGCGCCAGCAGATCCGGGTGGATGGGCACTGAAGCTTTCTTT; CDR3 protein: CASRSGWMGTEAFF
V gene: TRBV6-1; CDR3 length: 13; J gene: TRBJ2-7; D gene: NA; clone size: NA; CDR3 DNA: TGTGCCAGCAGTGAAGTCGGGGATTACGAGCAGTACTTC; CDR3 protein: CASSEVGDYEQYF
V gene: TRBV28; CDR3 length: 14; J gene: TRBJ1-4; D gene: NA; clone size: NA; CDR3 DNA: TGTGCCAGCAGGGGGACATTAACTAATGAAAAACTGTTTTTT; CDR3 protein: CASRGTLTNEKLFF
V gene: TRBV11-3; CDR3 length: 20; J gene: TRBJ1-1; D gene: TRBD1; clone size: NA; CDR3 DNA: TGTGCCAGCAGCTTAGATAAGGGACAGTGGGCTCCGGTTGAGAACACTGAAGCTTTCTTT; CDR3 protein: CASSLDKGQWAPVENTEAFF
V gene: TRBV18; CDR3 length: 15; J gene: TRBJ1-3; D gene: NA; clone size: NA; CDR3 DNA: TGTGCCAGCTCACCCCAGGGGCACCTTGGAAACACCATATATTTT; CDR3 protein: CASSPQGHLGNTIYF